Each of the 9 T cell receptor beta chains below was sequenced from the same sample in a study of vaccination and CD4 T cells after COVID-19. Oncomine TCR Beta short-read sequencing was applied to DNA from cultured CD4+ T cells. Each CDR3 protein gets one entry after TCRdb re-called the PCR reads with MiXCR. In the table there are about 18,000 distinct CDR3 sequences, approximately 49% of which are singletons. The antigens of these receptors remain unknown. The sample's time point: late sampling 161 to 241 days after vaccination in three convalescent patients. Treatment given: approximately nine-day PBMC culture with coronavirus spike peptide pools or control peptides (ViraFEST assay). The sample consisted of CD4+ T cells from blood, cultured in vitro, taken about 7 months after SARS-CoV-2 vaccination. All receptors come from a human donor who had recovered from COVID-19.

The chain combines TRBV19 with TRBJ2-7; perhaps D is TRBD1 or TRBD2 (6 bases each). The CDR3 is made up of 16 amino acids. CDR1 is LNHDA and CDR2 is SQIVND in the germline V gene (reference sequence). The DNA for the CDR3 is TGTCCAAGAGGCTGGGGGCTAGCGTTGTCGTCCTACGAGCAGTACTTC. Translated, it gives CPRGWGLALSSYEQYF.

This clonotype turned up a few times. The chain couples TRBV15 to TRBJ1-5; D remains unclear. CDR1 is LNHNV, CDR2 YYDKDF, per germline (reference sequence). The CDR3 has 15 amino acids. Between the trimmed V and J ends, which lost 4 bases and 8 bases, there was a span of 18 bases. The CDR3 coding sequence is TGTGCCACCAGCAACGCAAATGGGGTTTTCGAGCCCCAGCATTTT. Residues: CATSNANGVFEPQHF.

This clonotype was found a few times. The CDR3 DNA is TGCAGTGCTAGACTCCGCGGGGGGTCCAACTACAATGAGCAGTTCTTC. Translation: CSARLRGGSNYNEQFF. This chain uses TRBV20-1 with TRBJ2-1; 8 bases map to TRBD2. Germline V gives CDR1 DFQATT, CDR2 SNEGSKA (reference sequence). After removal of 2 bases from V and 3 bases from J, the junction contained 9 bases not matched to a gene. This CDR3 has 16 amino acids.

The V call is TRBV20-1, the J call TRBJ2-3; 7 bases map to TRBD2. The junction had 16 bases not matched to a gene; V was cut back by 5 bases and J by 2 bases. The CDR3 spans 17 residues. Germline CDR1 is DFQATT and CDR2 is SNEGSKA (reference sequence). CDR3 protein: CSAPVRGGTIYTDTQYF. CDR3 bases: TGCAGTGCTCCCGTTCGGGGCGGGACTATCTACACAGATACGCAGTATTTT.

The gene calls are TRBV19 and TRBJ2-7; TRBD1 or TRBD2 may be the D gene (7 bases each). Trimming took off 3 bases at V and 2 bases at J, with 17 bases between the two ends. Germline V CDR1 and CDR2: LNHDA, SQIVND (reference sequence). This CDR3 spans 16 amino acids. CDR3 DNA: TGTGCCAGTAGTATTATCGGGGGGACAGACCCCTACGAGCAGTACTTC. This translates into CASSIIGGTDPYEQYF.

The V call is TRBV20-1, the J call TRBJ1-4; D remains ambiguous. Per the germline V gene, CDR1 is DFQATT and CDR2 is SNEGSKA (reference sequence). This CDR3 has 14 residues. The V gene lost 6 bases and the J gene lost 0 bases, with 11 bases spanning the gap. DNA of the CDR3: TGCAGTGCGTTTAACCCTGCAACTAATGAAAAACTGTTTTTT. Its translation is CSAFNPATNEKLFF.

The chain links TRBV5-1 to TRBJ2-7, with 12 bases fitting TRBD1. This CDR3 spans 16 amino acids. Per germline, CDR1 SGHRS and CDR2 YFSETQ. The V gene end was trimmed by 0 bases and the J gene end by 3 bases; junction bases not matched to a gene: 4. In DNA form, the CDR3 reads TGCGCCAGCAGCTTGGCCGGGGACAGGGGGCACTACGAGCAGTACTTC. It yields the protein CASSLAGDRGHYEQYF.

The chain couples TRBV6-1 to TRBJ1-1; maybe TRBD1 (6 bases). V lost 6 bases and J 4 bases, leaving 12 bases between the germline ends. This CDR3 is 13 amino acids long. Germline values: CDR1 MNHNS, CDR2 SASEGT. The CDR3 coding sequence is TGTGCCAGCAGCTTGGGACATTTCACTGAAGCTTTCTTT. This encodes CASSLGHFTEAFF.

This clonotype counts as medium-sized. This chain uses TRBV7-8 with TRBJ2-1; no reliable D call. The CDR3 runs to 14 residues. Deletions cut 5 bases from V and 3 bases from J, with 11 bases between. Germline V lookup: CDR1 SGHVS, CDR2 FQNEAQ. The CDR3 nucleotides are TGTGCCAGCAGCGTGCTGCCCCTCTACAATGAGCAGTTCTTC. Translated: CASSVLPLYNEQFF.